This T cell receptor beta chain originates from a study of blood T cell repertoires in COVID-19. Study information: Sites in the United States, Italy and Spain provided acute and convalescent COVID-19 samples.

This clone was detected only a few times. As processed by the authors: How many nucleated cells were present was estimated from reference gene primer amplification. Measured with immunoSEQ multiplex PCR; TCRdb has only the in-frame clones, and not every one. Clone size and the V and J calls come from that table; the DNA yielded D and trimming. This sample has 89,000 or so clones, with roughly 86% found just once. Germline V gene sequence: CDR1 SNHLY, CDR2 FYNNEI. This CDR3 comprises 14 residues. V lost 9 bases, J lost 3 bases, and 4 bases stayed unmatched. The receptor's source is a man in his forties or fifties with active COVID-19. The sequenced sample was peripheral blood. The gene calls are TRBV2 and TRBJ2-1; 11 bases are a match to TRBD1. This CDR3 reads CASPGQGDYNEQFF. CDR3 nucleotides: TGTGCCAGTCCGGGACAGGGGGACTACAATGAGCAGTTCTTC.